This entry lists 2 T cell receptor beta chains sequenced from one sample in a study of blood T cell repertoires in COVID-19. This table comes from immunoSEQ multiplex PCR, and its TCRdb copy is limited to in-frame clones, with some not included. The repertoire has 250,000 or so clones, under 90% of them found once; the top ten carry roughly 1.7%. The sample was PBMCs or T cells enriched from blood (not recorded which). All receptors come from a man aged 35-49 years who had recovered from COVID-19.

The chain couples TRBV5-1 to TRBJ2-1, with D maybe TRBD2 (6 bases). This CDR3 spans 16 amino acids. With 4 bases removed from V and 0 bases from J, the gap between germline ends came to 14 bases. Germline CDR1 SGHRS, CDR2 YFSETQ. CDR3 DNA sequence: TGCGCCAGCAGCAGGGGACTGCCGAGCTCCTACAATGAGCAGTTCTTC. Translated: CASSRGLPSSYNEQFF.

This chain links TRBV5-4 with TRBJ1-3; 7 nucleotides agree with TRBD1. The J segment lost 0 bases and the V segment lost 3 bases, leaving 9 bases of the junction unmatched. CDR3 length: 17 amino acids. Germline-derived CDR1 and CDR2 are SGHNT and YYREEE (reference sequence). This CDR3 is CASSSLTGTASGNTIYF. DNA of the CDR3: TGTGCCAGCAGCTCACTAACCGGGACAGCCTCTGGAAACACCATATATTTT.